This T cell receptor beta chain was found in a study of radiotherapy plus CTLA-4 blockade in lung cancer. Study summary: Objective responses were observed in 15% to 20% of patients, and disease control was achieved by approximately 32%.

This clone has only a few counts. The protocol was immunoSEQ multiplex PCR, while the TCRdb copy is restricted to in-frame clones and leaves out a portion. This repertoire shows about 62,000 clones, around 76% found once; its top ten account for about 3.1%. The CDR3 covers 14 residues. Germline CDR1 and CDR2: SGHRS and YFSETQ. Trimming shortened V by 5 bases and J by 0 bases, and 11 bases separated the two germline ends. The source was peripheral blood, collected from a patient treated with radiotherapy plus ipilimumab. The source is a human donor with non-small cell lung cancer who had a complete response to radiotherapy plus ipilimumab. The J gene is TRBJ1-2, the V gene TRBV5-1; D not certain. CDR3 loop: CASRLPEANYGYTF. The CDR3, as DNA: TGCGCCAGCAGACTCCCCGAGGCTAACTATGGCTACACCTTC.